Below, one TCR beta chain is given with its context. Antigen: not known. This sample is drawn from a study of cytotoxic CD8 clonotypes in ibrutinib-treated CLL. Study-wide context: Outcomes included 24 partial and 2 complete responses; after median approximately six years, approximately 14 stayed remitted and around 12 progressed. Study-level results: Rare overall, public clonotypes shrank or held steady under therapy. In comparison with age-matched healthy donors, baseline clonality was higher and tracked circulating CD8+ T-cell counts.

Sequencing sought depths of 1 in 200,000 to 1 in 1 million T cells. Only in-frame clones appear in the TCRdb table, and some are missing; sequencing was by immunoSEQ multiplex PCR. The sample has about 200,000 clones, 72% seen once. V was clipped by 0 bases and J by 4 bases; unmatched bases: 9. This CDR3 has 17 amino acids. The chain joins TRBV23-1 to TRBJ2-7; 10 bases align to TRBD1. TRBV23-1 is designated an ORF whose function remains uncertain. This specimen was PBMCs, taken after 24 months of ibrutinib treatment. The TCR originated in a human donor with chronic lymphocytic leukemia. In nucleotides, the CDR3 is TGCGCCAGCAGTCAATCGTGGAGGACAGGGGGTAGGTACGAGCAGTACTTC. It yields the protein CASSQSWRTGGRYEQYF.